These 5 T cell receptor beta chains originate from one sample sequenced in a study of blood T cell repertoires in COVID-19. Measured with immunoSEQ multiplex PCR; TCRdb has only the in-frame clones, and not every one. The sample lists approximately 200,000 clones; approximately 85% were seen once. Source material: peripheral blood. The source is a man in his fifties who had recovered from COVID-19.

The chain is built from TRBV6-5 and TRBJ1-1; no reliable D call. The V gene's germline CDR1 is MNHEY and CDR2 SVGAGI. Trimming took off 0 bases at V and 3 bases at J, with 11 bases between the two ends. There are 15 residues in the CDR3. CDR3 sequence: CASSYSGRTDTEAFF. The CDR3 DNA follows: TGTGCCAGCAGTTACTCAGGGAGGACGGACACTGAAGCTTTCTTT.

This clone occurred once. The chain recombines TRBV3-1 (or the pseudogene TRBV3-2) with TRBJ2-1; 10 bases are shared with TRBD2. J lost 3 bases, V lost 2 bases, and 1 base had no gene match. Germline loops: CDR1 LGHDT, CDR2 YNNKEL (reference sequence). The CDR3 spans 15 residues. The CDR3 DNA sequence: TGTGCCAGCAGCCAATGGACTAGCGGCTACAATGAGCAGTTCTTC. Amino acids: CASSQWTSGYNEQFF.

The J gene is TRBJ1-2, the V gene TRBV15, with D possibly matching TRBD1 (5 bases). The CDR3 has 15 residues. Trimming left V 2 bases short and J 3 bases short, with 13 bases between. Germline V CDR1 and CDR2: LNHNV, YYDKDF (reference sequence). For the CDR3, the DNA is TGTGCCACCAGCAGAAGGCACGACAGCTACTATGGCTACACCTTC. Translation: CATSRRHDSYYGYTF.

This clone came up once. The chain recombines TRBV14 with TRBJ2-1; 10 nucleotides agree with TRBD2. V lost 4 bases and J lost 4; bases outside the gene matches: 7. This CDR3 is built from 16 residues. Germline assignment: CDR1 SGHDN and CDR2 FVKESK. CDR3 nucleotides: TGTGCCAGCAGCCTTCCCACTAGCGGGGTATACAATGAGCAGTTCTTC. Residues: CASSLPTSGVYNEQFF. The full variable domain, its missing parts supplied by reference TRBV14 and TRBJ2-1, is EAGVTQFPSHSVIEKGQTVTLRCDPISGHDNLYWYRRVMGKEIKFLLHFVKESKQDESGMPNNRFLAERTGGTYSTLKVQPAELEDSGVYFCASSLPTSGVYNEQFFGPGTRLTVL.

The rearrangement joins TRBV21-1 to TRBJ2-7; TRBD2 reflects the table's D call only, with no check against the DNA. TRBV21-1 is a pseudogene segment. This CDR3 is built from 13 residues. The CDR3 loop is CASSISSSYEQYF. For the CDR3, the DNA is TGTGCCAGCAGCATATCTAGCTCATACGAGCAGTACTTC.